One and the same sample provided the 27 T cell receptor beta chains below, sequenced in a study of graft-versus-host responses after intestinal transplantation (dated by TCRdb to about 2021). The sample's time point label, in plain terms: cells obtained before transplantation from donor or recipient. In mixed lymphocyte reactions, about 200,000 CFSE-labeled pre-transplant responders were plated with about 200,000 irradiated violet-dye-labeled stimulators and cultured for over five days. The method was the immunoSEQ multiplex PCR assay. In TCRdb, the immuneACCESS table is reduced to in-frame sequences with V and J assigned. These tables do not hold every clone; where another copy was compared, an unresolved V gene accounts for under half, and the others remain unexplained. This sample comprises roughly 16,000 clones, around two fifths of them detected only once. Over 3% of the sample belongs to the ten largest clones.

The starting material was alloreactive CD8+ T cells from a mixed lymphocyte reaction culture, obtained before intestinal transplant. The cell subset or site label of this sample denotes: CFSE-low proliferating T cells sorted from roughly six-day pre-transplant mixed lymphocyte reaction (GvH or HvG direction). These receptors were collected from a human patient who received an intestinal transplant.

This rearrangement joins TRBV19 to TRBJ1-5; the match to TRBD1 covers 12 bases. The CDR3 is 16 residues long. The ends lost 9 bases at V and 4 bases at J; junction bases unmatched: 10. The germline CDR1 and CDR2 sequences are LNHDA and SQIVND (reference sequence). CDR3 nucleotide sequence: TGTGCCAGAGGGGGGACAGGGGGCCCCCCTAATCAGCCCCAGCATTTT. Its translation is CARGGTGGPPNQPQHF.

CDR3 sequence reads: CASSYSFRGANGYTF. DNA for the CDR3: TGTGCCAGCAGTTACTCGTTTCGGGGGGCAAATGGCTACACCTTC. The chain has TRBV6-5 and TRBJ1-2; a possible D gene is TRBD1 (6 bases). V lost 0 bases and J lost 6, with 14 bases in between. This CDR3 has 15 amino acids. Germline V gene data show CDR1 as MNHEY and CDR2 as SVGAGI.

This clone turned up a few times. CDR3 sequence: CASSLLADTQYF. The DNA for the CDR3 is TGTGCCAGCAGCTTATTAGCAGATACGCAGTATTTT. The chain recombines TRBV7-2 with TRBJ2-3; D is unclear. CDR1 and CDR2 (germline): SGHTA, FQGNSA. CDR3 length: 12 residues. The V and J ends lost 2 bases and 4 bases respectively, with 4 bases between them.

The chain has TRBV7-8 and TRBJ2-1, with 10 bases aligning to TRBD1. V lost 7 bases and J lost 4; bases outside the gene matches: 13. The CDR3 covers 17 residues. Germline CDR1 and CDR2: SGHVS and FQNEAQ. CDR3 nucleotides: TGTGCCAGCACCACTAGGTCGAGGACAGGGGGGTACAATGAGCAGTTCTTC. Its translation is CASTTRSRTGGYNEQFF.

Turning to this clone: The sample carries other DNA sequences with the same CDR3. V usage is TRBV27 and J usage is TRBJ2-6; tentative D call: TRBD2 (6 bases). The germline gives CDR1 MNHEY, CDR2 SMNVEV (reference sequence). V dropped 3 bases and J dropped 4 bases, with 13 bases sitting between them. The CDR3 runs 16 residues. CDR3 bases: TGTGCCAGCAGTTTGATGGCGGGATGGGGGGCCAACGTCCTGACTTTC. It yields the protein CASSLMAGWGANVLTF.

This clone was detected only a few times. V usage is TRBV6-1 and J usage is TRBJ2-7; weak D call: TRBD2 (7 bases). Trimming stripped 6 bases from V and 2 bases from J, with 14 bases between. Germline values: CDR1 MNHNS, CDR2 SASEGT. This CDR3 has 14 amino acids. The CDR3 sequence is CASSLRGAAYEQYF. CDR3 nucleotide sequence: TGTGCCAGCAGCCTACGGGGGGCTGCCTACGAGCAGTACTTC.

The J gene is TRBJ1-1, the V gene TRBV6-8; D unclear. The CDR3 is 13 residues long. Germline assignment: CDR1 MNHGY and CDR2 SAAAGT. Trimming removed 2 bases from V and 2 bases from J, with 6 bases in between. The CDR3 DNA reads as TGTGCCAGCAGTTACGGCAGAAACACTGAAGCTTTCTTT. Its protein product is CASSYGRNTEAFF.

The gene calls are TRBV4-2 and TRBJ1-5; D remains ambiguous. Germline V lookup: CDR1 LGHNA, CDR2 YNFKEQ. V was shortened by 3 bases and J by 3 bases, with 6 bases between the two germline ends. The CDR3 sequence is 13 residues long. CDR3 coding DNA: TGTGCCAGCAGCCATGTCAACAATCAGCCCCAGCATTTT. Protein sequence: CASSHVNNQPQHF.

The J gene is TRBJ2-1, the V gene TRBV7-2; 9 positions match TRBD2. Germline V lookup: CDR1 SGHTA, CDR2 FQGNSA. V lost 3 bases, J lost 3 bases, and 3 bases stayed unmatched. The CDR3 sequence is 15 residues long. CDR3 coding DNA: TGTGCCAGCAGCTTTAGGACTAGCGACTACAATGAGCAGTTCTTC. Translation gives CASSFRTSDYNEQFF.

The chain is built from TRBV6-5 and TRBJ1-5; D remains ambiguous. With 2 bases removed from V and 1 base from J, the gap between germline ends came to 6 bases. Germline V gives CDR1 MNHEY, CDR2 SVGAGI. The CDR3 has 14 residues. CDR3 in amino acids: CASSYGSSNQPQHF. CDR3 bases: TGTGCCAGCAGTTACGGGTCGAGCAATCAGCCCCAGCATTTT.

V is TRBV7-3 and J is TRBJ1-2, with TRBD1 matching 11 bases. Per germline, CDR1 SGHTA and CDR2 FQGTGA. The CDR3 has 11 residues. CDR3 in amino acids: CEDRGHYGYTF. DNA for the CDR3: TGTGAGGACAGGGGGCACTATGGCTACACCTTC.

This clone rates as medium-sized (0.01 to 0.1%). The V call is TRBV27, the J call TRBJ2-7, with D perhaps TRBD2 (5 bases). The V gene lost 5 bases and the J gene lost 3 bases, with 8 bases spanning the gap. The CDR3 is 12 residues long. Germline V CDR1 and CDR2: MNHEY, SMNVEV (reference sequence). CDR3: CASSGSGYEQYF. The DNA for the CDR3 is TGTGCCAGCAGTGGAAGCGGCTACGAGCAGTACTTC.

This clone was seen a few times. The chain links TRBV19 to TRBJ2-7; TRBD2 aligns across 9 bases. This CDR3 has 15 amino acids. V shed 3 bases and J 2 bases; nucleotides not matched to a gene: 5. Germline assignment: CDR1 LNHDA and CDR2 SQIVND (reference sequence). This chain's CDR3 is CASSIGVAGAYEQYF. The CDR3 DNA reads as TGTGCCAGTAGTATTGGGGTAGCGGGAGCCTACGAGCAGTACTTC.

This sequence joins TRBV12-5 and TRBJ2-1; perhaps TRBD2 as D (5 bases). CDR3 length: 13 residues. Trimming left V 8 bases short and J 2 bases short, with 10 bases between. Germline lookup yields CDR1 LGHNT and CDR2 FRNRAP. CDR3 loop: CASSGEPYNEQFF. DNA of the CDR3: TGTGCTAGTAGCGGAGAGCCCTACAATGAGCAGTTCTTC. Together with reference TRBV12-5 and TRBJ2-1, the CDR3 gives the full variable domain: DARVTQTPRHKVTEMGQEVTMRCQPILGHNTVFWYRQTMMQGLELLAYFRNRAPLDDSGMPKDRFSAEMPDATLATLKIQPSEPRDSAVYFCASSGEPYNEQFFGPGTRLTVL.

V usage is TRBV5-4 and J usage is TRBJ2-7, with 10 bases that match TRBD2. This CDR3 is built from 15 residues. V lost 4 bases, J lost 5 bases, and 9 bases stayed unmatched. CDR1 is SGHNT and CDR2 is YYREEE in the germline V gene (reference sequence). The CDR3 DNA reads as TGTGCCAGCAGCCTACCGGGACTAGCGTGGAACGAGCAGTACTTC. This gives the protein CASSLPGLAWNEQYF.

The chain couples TRBV4-2 to TRBJ1-1; D unresolved. The CDR3 runs to 15 residues. Germline-derived CDR1 and CDR2 are LGHNA and YNFKEQ. V was shortened by 1 base and J by 1 base, with 10 bases between the two germline ends. The DNA for the CDR3 is TGTGCCAGCAGCCAAGCGGGCCGGCCGAACACTGAAGCTTTCTTT. Its translation is CASSQAGRPNTEAFF.

The rearrangement links TRBV28 to TRBJ2-7; TRBD1 agrees at 10 bases. V trimming: 3 bases; J trimming: 2 bases; junction bases outside the gene matches: 10. Germline V gene lookup returns CDR1 MDHEN and CDR2 SYDVKM. The CDR3 is 17 amino acids. The CDR3: CASSLTLKGQGAYEQYF. DNA for the CDR3: TGTGCCAGCAGTTTGACCCTTAAAGGACAGGGGGCCTACGAGCAGTACTTC.

The chain recombines TRBV4-3 with TRBJ1-1; no definite D call. Germline V lookup: CDR1 LGHNA, CDR2 YSLEER. The CDR3 sequence is 13 residues long. Trimming removed 7 bases from V and 1 base from J, with 10 bases in between. The CDR3 loop is CASNPVGNTEAFF. The DNA of the CDR3 is TGCGCCAGCAACCCAGTAGGGAACACTGAAGCTTTCTTT.

The chain uses TRBV25-1 and TRBJ2-6; D might be TRBD2 (6 bases). Germline CDR1 is MGHDK and CDR2 is SYGVNS. V was pared by 4 bases and J by 2 bases, with 18 bases between. The CDR3 totals 18 residues. This chain's CDR3 is CASSGRSGTETGANVLTF. CDR3 DNA sequence: TGTGCCAGCAGTGGGAGGTCCGGGACTGAGACTGGGGCCAACGTCCTGACTTTC.

This chain joins TRBV6-5 and TRBJ1-5; 10 nucleotides match TRBD1. Trimming cost V 6 bases and J 7 bases; bases outside gene matches: 6. From germline, CDR1 is MNHEY and CDR2 SVGAGI. The CDR3 is 14 residues long. CDR3 DNA sequence: TGTGCCAGCAGCCCCGGGACAGGGGTACAGCCCCAGCATTTT. Amino acids: CASSPGTGVQPQHF.

The gene calls are TRBV7-6 and TRBJ2-3; D is undetermined. CDR3 size: 14 residues. Germline V gene lookup returns CDR1 SGHVS and CDR2 FNYEAQ. Trimming pared 4 bases from V and 4 bases from J, leaving 12 bases between. DNA of the CDR3: TGTGCCAGCAGCTCCTCCCCGGGCGCAGATACGCAGTATTTT. It specifies CASSSSPGADTQYF.

CDR3 DNA sequence: TGTGCCAGTAGCCGAGTGGGGAATAGCGGGAGATCCTACGAGCAGTACTTC. Residues: CASSRVGNSGRSYEQYF. This rearrangement joins TRBV19 to TRBJ2-7, with 9 bases fitting TRBD2. With 6 bases clipped from V and 1 base from J, the junction kept 13 bases outside the gene matches. Germline V CDR1 and CDR2: LNHDA, SQIVND (reference sequence). The CDR3 totals 17 residues.

The genes are TRBV14 and TRBJ1-2, with 9 bases aligning to TRBD1. Germline V gene data show CDR1 as SGHDN and CDR2 as FVKESK. This CDR3 comprises 18 residues. Losses at the gene ends were 0 bases for V and 4 bases for J; bases not matched to a gene: 12. CDR3 sequence (DNA): TGTGCCAGCAGCCAAGAAGATCGGGGGACAGGGCCTCTCTATGGCTACACCTTC. Translating gives CASSQEDRGTGPLYGYTF.

This clone was observed a handful of times. J is TRBJ2-1 and V is TRBV11-1; 10 nucleotides line up with TRBD2. In germline, CDR1 is SGHAT, CDR2 FQDESV (reference sequence). With V trimmed by 4 bases and J by 12 bases, 12 bases remained unmatched. This CDR3 comprises 15 residues. CDR3 DNA: TGTGCCAGCAGCTCGCTAGCGGGAGAGGTCAGGGGGCAGTTCTTC. As protein: CASSSLAGEVRGQFF.

There are a few counts of this clone. This sequence joins TRBV6-5 and TRBJ2-3; D is undetermined. Germline V gene sequence: CDR1 MNHEY, CDR2 SVGAGI. Between the trimmed V and J ends, which lost 2 bases and 0 bases, there was a span of 6 bases. The CDR3 runs to 14 residues. The CDR3 DNA reads as TGTGCCAGCAGTTACGGCGGTAGCACAGATACGCAGTATTTT. This gives the protein CASSYGGSTDTQYF.

The table lists this clone with a few counts. V is TRBV28 and J is TRBJ2-7; D unclear. This CDR3 has 13 residues. Germline V lookup: CDR1 MDHEN, CDR2 SYDVKM. V was shortened by 2 bases and J by 0 bases, with 5 bases between the two germline ends. CDR3 sequence: CASSLTFSYEQYF. The CDR3 DNA follows: TGTGCCAGCAGTTTAACGTTCTCCTACGAGCAGTACTTC.

In its sample, this clone was seen a few times. This rearrangement joins TRBV7-9 to TRBJ2-1, with 7 bases matching TRBD2. The germline gives CDR1 SEHNR, CDR2 FQNEAQ (reference sequence). The CDR3 contains 12 residues. Trimming removed 2 bases from V and 16 bases from J; junction bases left unmatched: 8. CDR3 sequence: CASSLYERGRFF. The CDR3 nucleotides read TGTGCCAGCAGCTTATATGAGCGGGGAAGATTCTTC.